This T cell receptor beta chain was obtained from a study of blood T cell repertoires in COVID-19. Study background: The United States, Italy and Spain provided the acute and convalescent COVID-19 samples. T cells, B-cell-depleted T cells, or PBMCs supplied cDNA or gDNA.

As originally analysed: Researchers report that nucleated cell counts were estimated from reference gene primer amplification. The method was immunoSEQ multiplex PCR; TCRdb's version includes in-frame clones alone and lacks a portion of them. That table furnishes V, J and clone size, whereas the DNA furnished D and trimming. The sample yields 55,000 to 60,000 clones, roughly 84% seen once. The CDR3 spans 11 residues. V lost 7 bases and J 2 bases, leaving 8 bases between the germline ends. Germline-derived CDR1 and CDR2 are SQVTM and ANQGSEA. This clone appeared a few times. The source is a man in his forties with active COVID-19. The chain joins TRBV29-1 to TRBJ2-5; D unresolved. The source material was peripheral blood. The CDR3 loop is CSAHEQETQYF. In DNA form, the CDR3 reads TGCAGCGCCCACGAGCAAGAGACCCAGTACTTC.